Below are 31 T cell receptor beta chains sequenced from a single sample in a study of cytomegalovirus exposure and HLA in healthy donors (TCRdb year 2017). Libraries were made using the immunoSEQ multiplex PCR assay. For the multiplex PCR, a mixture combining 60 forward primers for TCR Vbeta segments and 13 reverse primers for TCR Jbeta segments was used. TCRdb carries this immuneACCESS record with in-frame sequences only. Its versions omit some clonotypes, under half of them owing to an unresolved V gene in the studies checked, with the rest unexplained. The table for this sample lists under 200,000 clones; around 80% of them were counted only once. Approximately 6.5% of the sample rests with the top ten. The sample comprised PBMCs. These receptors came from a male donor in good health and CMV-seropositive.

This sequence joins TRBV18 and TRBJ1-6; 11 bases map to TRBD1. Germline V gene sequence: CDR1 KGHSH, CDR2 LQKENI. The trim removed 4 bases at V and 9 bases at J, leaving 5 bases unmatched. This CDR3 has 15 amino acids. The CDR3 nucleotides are TGTGCCAGCTCACAGGACAGGGGGCTCGGTTCACCCCTCCACTTT. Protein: CASSQDRGLGSPLHF.

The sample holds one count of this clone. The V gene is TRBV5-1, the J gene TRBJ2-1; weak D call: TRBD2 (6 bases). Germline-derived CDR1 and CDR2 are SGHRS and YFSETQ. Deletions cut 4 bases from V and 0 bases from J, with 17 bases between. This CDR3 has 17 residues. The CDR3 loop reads CASSRLSGGISYNEQFF. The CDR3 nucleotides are TGCGCCAGCAGCCGGCTCTCTGGCGGGATCTCCTACAATGAGCAGTTCTTC. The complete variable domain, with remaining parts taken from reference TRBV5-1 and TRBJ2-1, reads KAGVTQTPRYLIKTRGQQVTLSCSPISGHRSVSWYQQTPGQGLQFLFEYFSETQRNKGNFPGRFSGRQFSNSRSEMNVSTLELGDSALYLCASSRLSGGISYNEQFFGPGTRLTVL.

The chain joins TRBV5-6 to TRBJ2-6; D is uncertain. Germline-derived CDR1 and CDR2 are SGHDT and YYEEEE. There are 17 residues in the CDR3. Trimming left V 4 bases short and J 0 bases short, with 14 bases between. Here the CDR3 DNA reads TGTGCCAGCAGCGGTATAGCAGTCCACTCTGGGGCCAACGTCCTGACTTTC. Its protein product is CASSGIAVHSGANVLTF.

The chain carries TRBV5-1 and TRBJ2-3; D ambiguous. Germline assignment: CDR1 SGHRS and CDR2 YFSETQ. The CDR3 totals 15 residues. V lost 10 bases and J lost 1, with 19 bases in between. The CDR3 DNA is TGCGCCCCCGCACCGAGGTCCGTCCGCACAGATACGCAGTATTTT. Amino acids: CAPAPRSVRTDTQYF.

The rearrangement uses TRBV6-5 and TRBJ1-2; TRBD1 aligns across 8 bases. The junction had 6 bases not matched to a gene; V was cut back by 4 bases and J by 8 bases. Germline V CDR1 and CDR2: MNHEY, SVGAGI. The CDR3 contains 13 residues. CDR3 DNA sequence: TGTGCCAGCAGTTCAGGGGGCCAACTGGGCTACACCTTC. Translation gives CASSSGGQLGYTF.

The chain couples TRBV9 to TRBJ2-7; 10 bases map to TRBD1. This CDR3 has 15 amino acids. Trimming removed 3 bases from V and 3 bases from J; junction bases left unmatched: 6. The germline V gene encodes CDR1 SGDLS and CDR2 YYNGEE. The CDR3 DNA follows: TGTGCCAGCAGCGCCCGGGACAGGGGTATCTACGAGCAGTACTTC. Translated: CASSARDRGIYEQYF.

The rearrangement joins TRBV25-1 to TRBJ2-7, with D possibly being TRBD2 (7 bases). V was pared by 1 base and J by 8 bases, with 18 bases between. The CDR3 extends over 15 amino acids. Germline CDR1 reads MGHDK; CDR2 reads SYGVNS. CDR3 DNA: TGTGCCAGCAGTGAATCTCGGGGGGCGACCGGGCAGCAGTACTTC. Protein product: CASSESRGATGQQYF.

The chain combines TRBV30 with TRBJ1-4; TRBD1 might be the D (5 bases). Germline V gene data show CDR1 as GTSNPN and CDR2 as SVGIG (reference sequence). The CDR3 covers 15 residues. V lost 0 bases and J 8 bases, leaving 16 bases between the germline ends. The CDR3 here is CAWSVKWGGGEKLFF. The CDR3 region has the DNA TGTGCCTGGAGTGTAAAATGGGGCGGTGGAGAAAAACTGTTTTTT. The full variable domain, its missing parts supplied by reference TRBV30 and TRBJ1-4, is SQTIHQWPATLVQPVGSPLSLECTVEGTSNPNLYWYRQAAGRGLQLLFYSVGIGQISSEVPQNLSASRPQDRQFILSSKKLLLSDSGFYLCAWSVKWGGGEKLFFGSGTQLSVL.

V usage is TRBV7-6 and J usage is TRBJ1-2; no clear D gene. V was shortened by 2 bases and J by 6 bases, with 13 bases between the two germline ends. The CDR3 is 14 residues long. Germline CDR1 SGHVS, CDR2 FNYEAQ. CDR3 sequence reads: CASSLFGEGHGYTF. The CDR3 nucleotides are TGTGCCAGCAGCTTATTTGGGGAGGGTCATGGCTACACCTTC.

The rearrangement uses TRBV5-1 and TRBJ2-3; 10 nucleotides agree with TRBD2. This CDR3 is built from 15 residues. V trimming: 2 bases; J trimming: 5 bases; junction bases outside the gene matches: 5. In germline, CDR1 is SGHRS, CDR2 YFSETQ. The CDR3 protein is CASSFSSGSQDTQYF. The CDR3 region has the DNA TGCGCCAGCAGCTTTTCTAGCGGGAGTCAAGATACGCAGTATTTT. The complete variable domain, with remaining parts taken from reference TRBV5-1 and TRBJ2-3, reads KAGVTQTPRYLIKTRGQQVTLSCSPISGHRSVSWYQQTPGQGLQFLFEYFSETQRNKGNFPGRFSGRQFSNSRSEMNVSTLELGDSALYLCASSFSSGSQDTQYFGPGTRLTVL.

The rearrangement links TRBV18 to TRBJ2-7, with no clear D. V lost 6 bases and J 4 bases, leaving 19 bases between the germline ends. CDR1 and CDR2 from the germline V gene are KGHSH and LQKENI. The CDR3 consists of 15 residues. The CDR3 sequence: CASSPLGSSSYEQYF. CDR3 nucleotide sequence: TGTGCCAGCTCGCCATTAGGCAGTAGCTCGTACGAGCAGTACTTC.

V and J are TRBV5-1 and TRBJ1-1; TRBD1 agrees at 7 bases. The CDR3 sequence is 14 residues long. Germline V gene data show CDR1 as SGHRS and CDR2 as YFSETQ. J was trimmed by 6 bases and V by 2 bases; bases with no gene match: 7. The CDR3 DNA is TGCGCCAGCAGCTTTGAACAGGGGAGCGCTGAAGCTTTCTTT. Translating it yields CASSFEQGSAEAFF.

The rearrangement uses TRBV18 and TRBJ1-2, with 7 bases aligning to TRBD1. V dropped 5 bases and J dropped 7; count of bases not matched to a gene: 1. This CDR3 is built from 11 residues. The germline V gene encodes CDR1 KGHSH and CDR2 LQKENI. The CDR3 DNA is TGTGCCAGCTCAGGGACAGCTGGCTACACCTTC. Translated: CASSGTAGYTF.

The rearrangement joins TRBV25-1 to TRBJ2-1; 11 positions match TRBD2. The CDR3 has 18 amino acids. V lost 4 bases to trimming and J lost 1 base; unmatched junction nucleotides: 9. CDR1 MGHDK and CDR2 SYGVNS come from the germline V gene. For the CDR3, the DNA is TGTGCCAGCAGTGGGGCCTATATAGCGGGAGGGTCCTACAATGAGCAGTTCTTC. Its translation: CASSGAYIAGGSYNEQFF. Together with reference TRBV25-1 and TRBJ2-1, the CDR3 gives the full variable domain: EADIYQTPRYLVIGTGKKITLECSQTMGHDKMYWYQQDPGMELHLIHYSYGVNSTEKGDLSSESTVSRIRTEHFPLTLESARPSHTSQYLCASSGAYIAGGSYNEQFFGPGTRLTVL.

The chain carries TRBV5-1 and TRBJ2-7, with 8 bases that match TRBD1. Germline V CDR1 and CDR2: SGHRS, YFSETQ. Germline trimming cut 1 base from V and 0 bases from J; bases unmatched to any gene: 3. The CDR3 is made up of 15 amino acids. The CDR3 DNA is TGCGCCAGCAGCTTGTCGGGACAGGCCTCCTACGAGCAGTACTTC. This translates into CASSLSGQASYEQYF.

CDR3 loop: CASSMVAREYYGYTF. DNA for the CDR3: TGTGCCAGTAGTATGGTCGCCCGGGAATACTATGGCTACACCTTC. The chain employs TRBV19 and TRBJ1-2; D uncertain. The germline V gene has CDR1 LNHDA and CDR2 SQIVND (reference sequence). The germline V and J ends were trimmed by 3 bases and 3 bases, with 14 bases remaining between them. The CDR3 loop spans 15 amino acids.

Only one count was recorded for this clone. CDR3 protein: CASSLTGTSQPQHF. CDR3 sequence (DNA): TGCGCCAGCAGCCTGACAGGGACAAGTCAGCCCCAGCATTTT. The V gene is TRBV5-1, the J gene TRBJ1-5, with 7 bases that match TRBD1. The CDR3 spans 14 residues. Per germline, CDR1 SGHRS and CDR2 YFSETQ. The V segment lost 4 bases and the J segment 6 bases; nucleotides outside the gene matches: 7.

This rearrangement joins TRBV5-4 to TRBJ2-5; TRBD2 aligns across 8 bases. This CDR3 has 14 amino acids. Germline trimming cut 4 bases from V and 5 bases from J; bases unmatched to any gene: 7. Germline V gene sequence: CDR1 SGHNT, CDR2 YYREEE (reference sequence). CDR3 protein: CASSPGGARETQYF. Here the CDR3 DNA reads TGTGCCAGCAGCCCCGGGGGGGCGAGGGAGACCCAGTACTTC.

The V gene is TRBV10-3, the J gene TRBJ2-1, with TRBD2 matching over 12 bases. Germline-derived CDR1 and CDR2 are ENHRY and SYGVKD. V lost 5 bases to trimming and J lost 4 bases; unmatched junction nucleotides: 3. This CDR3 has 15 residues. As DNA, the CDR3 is TGTGCCATCAGTAGACTAGCGGGAGCATACAATGAGCAGTTCTTC. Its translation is CAISRLAGAYNEQFF.

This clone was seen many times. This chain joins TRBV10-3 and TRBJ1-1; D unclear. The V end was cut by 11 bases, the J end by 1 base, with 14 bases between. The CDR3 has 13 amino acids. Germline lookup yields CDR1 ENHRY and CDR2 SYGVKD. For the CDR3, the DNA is TGTGCCTTGTCGGGAAACTCGAACACTGAAGCTTTCTTT. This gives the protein CALSGNSNTEAFF.

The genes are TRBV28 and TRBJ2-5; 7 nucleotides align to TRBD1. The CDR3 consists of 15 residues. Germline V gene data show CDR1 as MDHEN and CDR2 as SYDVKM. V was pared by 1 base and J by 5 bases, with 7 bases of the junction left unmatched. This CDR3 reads CASSLYRGPRETQYF. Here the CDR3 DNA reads TGTGCCAGCAGTTTATACAGGGGCCCTCGGGAGACCCAGTACTTC.

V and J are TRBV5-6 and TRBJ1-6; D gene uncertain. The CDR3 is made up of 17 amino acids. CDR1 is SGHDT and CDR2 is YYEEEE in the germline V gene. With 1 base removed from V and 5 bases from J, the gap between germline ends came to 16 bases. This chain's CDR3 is CASSLTTHTTNNSPLHF. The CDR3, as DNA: TGTGCCAGCAGCTTGACGACTCACACAACAAATAATTCACCCCTCCACTTT.

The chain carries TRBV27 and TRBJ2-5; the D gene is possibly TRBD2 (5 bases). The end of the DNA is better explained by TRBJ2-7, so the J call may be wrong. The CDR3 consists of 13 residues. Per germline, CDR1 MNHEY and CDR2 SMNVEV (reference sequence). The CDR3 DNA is TGTGCCAGCAGTTCCACACTGAGCGGCGAGCAGTACTTC. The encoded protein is CASSSTLSGEQYF.

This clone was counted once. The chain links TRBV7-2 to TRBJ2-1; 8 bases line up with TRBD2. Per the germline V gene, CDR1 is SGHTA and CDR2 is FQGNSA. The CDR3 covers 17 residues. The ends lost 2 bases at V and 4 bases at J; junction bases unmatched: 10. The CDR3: CASSLISGSGVYNEQFF. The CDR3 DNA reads TGTGCCAGCAGCTTAATTTCGGGTAGCGGGGTATACAATGAGCAGTTCTTC.

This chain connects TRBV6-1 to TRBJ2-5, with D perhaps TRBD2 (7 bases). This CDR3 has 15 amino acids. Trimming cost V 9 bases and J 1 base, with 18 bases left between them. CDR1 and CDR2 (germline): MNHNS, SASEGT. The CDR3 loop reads CASDKGGAGQETQYF. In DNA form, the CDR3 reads TGTGCCAGTGATAAGGGGGGGGCGGGCCAAGAGACCCAGTACTTC.

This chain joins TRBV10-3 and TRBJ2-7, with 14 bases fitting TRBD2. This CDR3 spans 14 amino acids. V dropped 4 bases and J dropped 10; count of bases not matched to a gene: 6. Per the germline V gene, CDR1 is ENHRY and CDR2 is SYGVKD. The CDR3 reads CAISGGTSGSIQYF. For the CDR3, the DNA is TGTGCCATCAGTGGCGGGACTAGCGGGAGCATCCAGTACTTC.

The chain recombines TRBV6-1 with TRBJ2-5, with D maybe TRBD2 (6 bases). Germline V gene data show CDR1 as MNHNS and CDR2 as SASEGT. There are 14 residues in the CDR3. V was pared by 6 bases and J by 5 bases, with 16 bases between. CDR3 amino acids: CASSSGTSAETQYF. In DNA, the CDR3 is TGTGCCAGCAGCTCCGGGACTTCGGCCGAGACCCAGTACTTC.

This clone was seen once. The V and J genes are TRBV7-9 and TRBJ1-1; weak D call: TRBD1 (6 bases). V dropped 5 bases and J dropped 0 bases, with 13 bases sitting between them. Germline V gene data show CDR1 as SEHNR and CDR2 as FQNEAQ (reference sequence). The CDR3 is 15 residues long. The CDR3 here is CASSTRTAMNTEAFF. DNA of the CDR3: TGTGCCAGCAGCACCCGGACAGCCATGAACACTGAAGCTTTCTTT.

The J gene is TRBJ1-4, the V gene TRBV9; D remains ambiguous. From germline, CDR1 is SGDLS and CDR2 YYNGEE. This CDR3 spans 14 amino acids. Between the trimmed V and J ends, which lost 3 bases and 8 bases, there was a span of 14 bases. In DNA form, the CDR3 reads TGTGCCAGCAGCGCGTCGTCGGGAAGAGAAAAACTGTTTTTT. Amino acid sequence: CASSASSGREKLFF.

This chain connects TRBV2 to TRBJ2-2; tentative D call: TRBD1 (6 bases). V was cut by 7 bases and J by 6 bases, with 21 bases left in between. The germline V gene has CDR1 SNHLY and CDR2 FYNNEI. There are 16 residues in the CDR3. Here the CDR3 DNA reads TGTGCCAGCATCCCTGGGGTGGGGGCCGGTTCCGGGGAGCTGTTTTTT. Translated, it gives CASIPGVGAGSGELFF.

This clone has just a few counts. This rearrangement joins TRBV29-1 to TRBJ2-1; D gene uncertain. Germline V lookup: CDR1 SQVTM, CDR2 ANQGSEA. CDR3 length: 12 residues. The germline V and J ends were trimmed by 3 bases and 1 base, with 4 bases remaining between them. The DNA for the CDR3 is TGCAGCGTTGACAGGTCCTACAATGAGCAGTTCTTC. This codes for CSVDRSYNEQFF.